These 4 T cell receptor beta chains came from one sample sequenced in a study of T-cell reconstitution after alpha-beta-depleted transplantation in children. Unique molecular identifiers were incorporated during preparation of the TCRbeta library. TCRdb re-derived calls from the PCR reads in MiXCR, one entry per CDR3 protein. The profile shows around 960,000 distinct CDR3 sequences, around 30% of them singletons. This material consisted of PBMCs, mostly from graft donor cells, taken 360 days after TCRalphabeta/CD19-depleted stem cell transplant. Every receptor here comes from a boy less than two years old who had a stem cell transplant for SCID, so the T cells may come from the graft donor.

V usage is TRBV18 and J usage is TRBJ1-2; TRBD1 aligns across 8 bases. J gave up 8 bases and V 1 base, and 9 bases lay outside the gene matches. Germline CDR1 KGHSH, CDR2 LQKENI. CDR3 length: 15 residues. The CDR3 loop reads CASSPLYGQGNGYTF. CDR3 coding DNA: TGTGCCAGCTCACCACTCTACGGACAGGGTAACGGCTACACCTTC. Based on the CDR3 plus reference TRBV18 and TRBJ1-2, the full variable domain is NAGVMQNPRHLVRRRGQEARLRCSPMKGHSHVYWYRQLPEEGLKFMVYLQKENIIDESGMPKERFSAEFPKEGPSILRIQQVVRGDSAAYFCASSPLYGQGNGYTFGSGTRLTVV.

This clonotype was found a few times. The rearrangement joins TRBV12-3 or TRBV12-4 to TRBJ2-1, with D tentatively TRBD2 (5 bases). The CDR3 spans 14 residues. Trimming pared 5 bases from V and 8 bases from J, leaving 16 bases between. The CDR3 reads CASSPPGFTHEQFF. The CDR3 DNA sequence: TGTGCCAGCAGTCCCCCGGGGTTTACACATGAGCAGTTCTTC.

The V and J genes are TRBV5-1 and TRBJ1-2, with D perhaps TRBD1 (6 bases). The CDR3 consists of 15 residues. Germline CDR1 reads SGHRS; CDR2 reads YFSETQ. The germline V and J ends were trimmed by 2 bases and 2 bases, with 13 bases remaining between them. CDR3 in amino acids: CASSFGQGKNYGYTF. CDR3 bases: TGCGCCAGCAGCTTCGGGCAGGGGAAGAACTATGGCTACACCTTC. Based on the CDR3 plus reference TRBV5-1 and TRBJ1-2, the full variable domain is KAGVTQTPRYLIKTRGQQVTLSCSPISGHRSVSWYQQTPGQGLQFLFEYFSETQRNKGNFPGRFSGRQFSNSRSEMNVSTLELGDSALYLCASSFGQGKNYGYTFGSGTRLTVV.

The V gene is TRBV6-1, the J gene TRBJ1-2, with a weak D call TRBD1 (6 bases). There are 14 residues in the CDR3. The ends were cut back, 6 bases at V and 0 bases at J, with 11 bases in the middle. CDR1 MNHNS and CDR2 SASEGT come from the germline V gene. CDR3 in amino acids: CASSQQGANYGYTF. In nucleotides, the CDR3 is TGTGCCAGCAGCCAACAGGGAGCTAACTATGGCTACACCTTC.